This TCR beta chain derives from a study of cytomegalovirus exposure and HLA in healthy donors. Germline CDR1 and CDR2: MNHNS and SASEGT. The V gene lost 4 bases and the J gene lost 2 bases, with 8 bases spanning the gap. The CDR3 runs to 13 residues. Primers for the PCR totalled 60 Vbeta and 13 Jbeta. TCRdb keeps only in-frame clones here, not all; method: immunoSEQ multiplex PCR. Among almost 200,000 clones listed, 75% to 85% were seen once. Sequencing was carried out using PBMCs. The receptor was derived from a male donor in good health and CMV-seropositive. The V gene is TRBV6-1, the J gene TRBJ1-1; D gene unclear. DNA of the CDR3: TGTGCCAGCAGTGTGTACACCAACACTGAAGCTTTCTTT. The encoded protein is CASSVYTNTEAFF.